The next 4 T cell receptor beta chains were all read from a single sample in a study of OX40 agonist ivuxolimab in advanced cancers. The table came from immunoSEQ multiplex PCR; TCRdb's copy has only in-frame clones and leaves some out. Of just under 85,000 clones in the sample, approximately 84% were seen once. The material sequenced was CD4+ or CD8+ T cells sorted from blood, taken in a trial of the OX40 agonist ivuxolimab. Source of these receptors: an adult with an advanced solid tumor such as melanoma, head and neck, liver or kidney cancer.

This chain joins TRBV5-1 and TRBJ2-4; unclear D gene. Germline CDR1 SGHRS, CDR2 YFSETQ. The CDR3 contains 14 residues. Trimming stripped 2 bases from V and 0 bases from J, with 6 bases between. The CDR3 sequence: CASSFDGAKNIQYF. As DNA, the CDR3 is TGCGCCAGCAGCTTTGACGGAGCCAAAAACATTCAGTACTTC.

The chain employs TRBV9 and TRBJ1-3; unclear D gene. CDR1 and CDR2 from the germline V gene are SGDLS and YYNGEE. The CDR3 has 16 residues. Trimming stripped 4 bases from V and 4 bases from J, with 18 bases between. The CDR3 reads CASSPHTFGSGNTIYF. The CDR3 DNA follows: TGTGCCAGCAGCCCACACACATTTGGGTCGGGAAACACCATATATTTT.

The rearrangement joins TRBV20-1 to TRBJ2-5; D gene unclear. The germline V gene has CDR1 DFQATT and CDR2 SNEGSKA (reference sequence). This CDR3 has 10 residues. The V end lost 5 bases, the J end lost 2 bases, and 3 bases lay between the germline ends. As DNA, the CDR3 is TGCAGTGCTCAACAAGAGACCCAGTACTTC. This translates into CSAQQETQYF.

The CDR3: CASSLVKLAGSLGETQYF. Written as DNA, the CDR3 is TGTGCCAGCAGCTTAGTGAAACTAGCGGGTTCCCTCGGAGAGACCCAGTACTTC. The chain links TRBV5-4 to TRBJ2-5; TRBD2 matches 9 bases. Germline V gene lookup returns CDR1 SGHNT and CDR2 YYREEE (reference sequence). The ends lost 2 bases at V and 4 bases at J; junction bases unmatched: 15. This CDR3 region has 18 residues.